Presented here are 5 T cell receptor beta chains from one specimen sequenced in a study of control samples from healthy donors and cancer patients. The data were produced by immunoSEQ multiplex PCR, yet TCRdb's version contains in-frame clones alone and is incomplete. Of approximately 140,000 clones in the sample, 93% were seen once. The sequenced material came from blood. The receptors come from a young man in good health.

V and J are TRBV15 and TRBJ2-3; tentatively, D is TRBD1 or TRBD2 (5 bases each). Germline CDR1 reads LNHNV; CDR2 reads YYDKDF (reference sequence). This CDR3 comprises 16 residues. V shed 7 bases and J shed 2 bases, with 19 bases lying between them. CDR3 sequence reads: CATTSRRDGLTDTQYF. CDR3 nucleotide sequence: TGTGCCACCACAAGCCGCCGGGACGGCCTCACAGATACGCAGTATTTT. Looking up the rest from reference TRBV15 and TRBJ2-3 gives the full variable domain: DAMVIQNPRYQVTQFGKPVTLSCSQTLNHNVMYWYQQKSSQAPKLLFHYYDKDFNNEADTPDNFQSRRPNTSFCFLDIRSPGLGDTAMYLCATTSRRDGLTDTQYFGPGTRLTVL.

This chain connects TRBV12-3 or TRBV12-4 to TRBJ2-1; D uncertain. This CDR3 comprises 12 residues. Trimming cost V 3 bases and J 4 bases, with 4 bases left between them. CDR3 DNA: TGTGCCAGCAGTTTGAGTTACAATGAGCAGTTCTTC. It yields the protein CASSLSYNEQFF.

The chain links TRBV11-2 to TRBJ2-3, with D possibly matching TRBD1 (6 bases). The CDR3 length is 16 residues. Germline loops: CDR1 SGHAT, CDR2 FQNNGV. Trimming cost V 4 bases and J 0 bases, with 14 bases left between them. The CDR3 DNA reads TGTGCCAGCAGCTGGCAGGGGCTTCCTAGCACAGATACGCAGTATTTT. As protein: CASSWQGLPSTDTQYF. The full variable domain, in which reference TRBV11-2 and TRBJ2-3 provide the parts outside the CDR3, is EAGVAQSPRYKIIEKRQSVAFWCNPISGHATLYWYQQILGQGPKLLIQFQNNGVVDDSQLPKDRFSAERLKGVDSTLKIQPAKLEDSAVYLCASSWQGLPSTDTQYFGPGTRLTVL.

The V and J genes are TRBV25-1 and TRBJ2-4; TRBD2 is a possible D gene (6 bases). V was pared by 7 bases and J by 0 bases, with 22 bases between. CDR1 is MGHDK, CDR2 SYGVNS, per germline. This CDR3 is built from 18 residues. Here the CDR3 DNA reads TGTGCCAGCATTCCGCGGCTAGCGCCGTATCTAGCCAAAAACATTCAGTACTTC. The encoded protein is CASIPRLAPYLAKNIQYF.

The chain combines TRBV11-3 with TRBJ2-5; TRBD1 matches 9 bases. CDR1 SGHNT and CDR2 YENEEA come from the germline V gene. CDR3 length equals 16 residues. V shed 0 bases and J 5 bases; nucleotides not matched to a gene: 7. CDR3 residues: CASSLDGGQGWETQYF. As DNA, the CDR3 is TGTGCCAGCAGCTTAGATGGGGGACAGGGTTGGGAGACCCAGTACTTC.